The 22 T cell receptor beta chains listed next were all sequenced from one sample in a study of blood T cell repertoires in COVID-19. Sequenced by immunoSEQ multiplex PCR; TCRdb stores in-frame clones only, minus some. This table holds 65,000 to 95,000 clones, 78% found once. The sample was peripheral blood. All receptors come from a human donor in a cohort sampled during active COVID-19.

The chain carries TRBV19 and TRBJ2-7; D is perhaps TRBD1 (6 bases). CDR1 and CDR2 from the germline V gene are LNHDA and SQIVND (reference sequence). The ends were cut back, 2 bases at V and 2 bases at J, with 19 bases in the middle. The CDR3 is 17 residues long. CDR3 nucleotides: TGTGCCAGTAGTATAACGGTCACCCGGACAGTAGCCTACGAGCAGTACTTC. Amino acids: CASSITVTRTVAYEQYF.

V usage is TRBV19 and J usage is TRBJ2-1, with a weak D call TRBD2 (5 bases). Between the trimmed V and J ends, which lost 8 bases and 4 bases, there was a span of 6 bases. The germline gives CDR1 LNHDA, CDR2 SQIVND (reference sequence). The CDR3 length is 11 residues. This chain's CDR3 is CASGEYNEQFF. The DNA for the CDR3 is TGTGCCAGTGGGGAGTACAATGAGCAGTTCTTC.

The chain carries TRBV3-1 (or the pseudogene TRBV3-2) and TRBJ2-7; weak D call: TRBD1 (6 bases). Germline lookup yields CDR1 LGHDT and CDR2 YNNKEL (reference sequence). The V and J ends lost 5 bases and 2 bases respectively, with 13 bases between them. The CDR3 consists of 14 residues. The CDR3 DNA is TGTGCCAGCAGCTCAGGGGACGGAGCCTACGAGCAGTACTTC. Its translation is CASSSGDGAYEQYF.

The chain combines TRBV29-1 with TRBJ2-5, with 7 positions matching TRBD2. J lost 6 bases, V lost 5 bases, and 9 bases had no gene match. This CDR3 contains 13 residues. Germline V gene lookup returns CDR1 SQVTM and CDR2 ANQGSEA. This CDR3 reads CSVLPAGWQTQYF. CDR3 DNA sequence: TGCAGCGTTTTACCAGCGGGGTGGCAGACCCAGTACTTC.

V is TRBV11-2 and J is TRBJ1-1, with D perhaps matching TRBD1 (6 bases). The germline V gene encodes CDR1 SGHAT and CDR2 FQNNGV. The CDR3 consists of 12 residues. The V and J ends lost 5 bases and 5 bases respectively, with 9 bases between them. The CDR3 reads CASSATGTEAFF. CDR3 DNA: TGTGCCAGCAGCGCTACAGGGACTGAAGCTTTCTTT.

The sample holds one count of this clone. The gene calls are TRBV10-1 and TRBJ2-1; 10 bases match TRBD2. CDR3 size: 14 residues. Trimming cost V 6 bases and J 11 bases; bases outside gene matches: 10. Germline CDR1 WNHNN, CDR2 SYGVQD (reference sequence). The CDR3 reads CASSPGLASYQQFF. The CDR3 region has the DNA TGCGCCAGCAGCCCGGGACTAGCGTCCTACCAGCAGTTCTTC.

The J gene is TRBJ2-5, the V gene TRBV5-1; D is unclear. Germline V gene data show CDR1 as SGHRS and CDR2 as YFSETQ. Trimming left V 2 bases short and J 2 bases short, with 4 bases between. There are 12 residues in the CDR3. In DNA form, the CDR3 reads TGCGCCAGCAGCTTTTTACAAGAGACCCAGTACTTC. Its translation: CASSFLQETQYF.

This rearrangement joins TRBV19 to TRBJ2-3; TRBD1 might be the D (6 bases). Germline assignment: CDR1 LNHDA and CDR2 SQIVND (reference sequence). Trimming took 0 bases from V and 3 from J, leaving 13 bases between them. The CDR3 has 16 amino acids. Written as DNA, the CDR3 is TGTGCCAGTAGTATAGATCTGGATACAGGGACAGATACGCAGTATTTT. Residues: CASSIDLDTGTDTQYF.

The chain uses TRBV7-9 and TRBJ2-7; no clear D. This CDR3 spans 14 amino acids. The V end lost 4 bases, the J end lost 2 bases, and 12 bases lay between the germline ends. In germline, CDR1 is SEHNR, CDR2 FQNEAQ (reference sequence). CDR3 DNA sequence: TGTGCCAGCAGCTACTCCGAAACCCCCTACGAGCAGTACGTC. This translates into CASSYSETPYEQYV.

The sample holds many counts of this clone. The chain carries TRBV7-9 and TRBJ1-5; D not resolved. Trimming took 4 bases from V and 0 from J, leaving 7 bases between them. Germline values: CDR1 SEHNR, CDR2 FQNEAQ (reference sequence). There are 14 residues in the CDR3. The CDR3 DNA sequence: TGTGCCAGCAGCTCGTTGGCTAGCAATCAGCCCCAGCATTTT. It is translated as CASSSLASNQPQHF.

The rearrangement joins TRBV27 to TRBJ2-1, with 9 bases aligning to TRBD2. The J segment lost 7 bases and the V segment lost 2 bases, leaving 6 bases of the junction unmatched. This CDR3 has 15 amino acids. Germline V lookup: CDR1 MNHEY, CDR2 SMNVEV (reference sequence). CDR3 nucleotides: TGTGCCAGCAGTTTAGCGGGGGGGCCCAGTAATGAGCAGTTCTTC. Its translation is CASSLAGGPSNEQFF.

The chain is built from TRBV9 and TRBJ1-2; D is possibly TRBD1 (5 bases). Germline CDR1 reads SGDLS; CDR2 reads YYNGEE. Trimming pared 0 bases from V and 3 bases from J, leaving 9 bases between. This CDR3 is built from 14 residues. CDR3 residues: CASSVEGLDYGYTF. The CDR3 DNA sequence: TGTGCCAGCAGCGTAGAGGGACTAGACTATGGCTACACCTTC. The complete variable domain, with remaining parts taken from reference TRBV9 and TRBJ1-2, reads DSGVTQTPKHLITATGQRVTLRCSPRSGDLSVYWYQQSLDQGLQFLIQYYNGEERAKGNILERFSAQQFPDLHSELNLSSLELGDSALYFCASSVEGLDYGYTFGSGTRLTVV.

This clone was counted between two and nine times. V gene TRBV27 combines with J gene TRBJ2-1, with D possibly being TRBD2 (6 bases). The CDR3 sequence is 15 residues long. CDR1 is MNHEY and CDR2 is SMNVEV in the germline V gene (reference sequence). Here the CDR3 reads CVTEGSGGVYNEQFF. CDR3 DNA sequence: TGTGTCACCGAGGGGTCGGGCGGGGTTTACAATGAGCAGTTCTTC.

The chain couples TRBV5-6 to TRBJ1-6, with TRBD1 matching 11 bases. From germline, CDR1 is SGHDT and CDR2 YYEEEE. This CDR3 spans 15 amino acids. V was clipped by 2 bases and J by 6 bases; unmatched bases: 1. CDR3 amino acids: CASSLGTGGNSPLHF. The CDR3 nucleotides are TGTGCCAGCAGCTTAGGGACAGGGGGTAATTCACCCCTCCACTTT.

The rearrangement links TRBV7-2 to TRBJ2-1, with D possibly being TRBD2 (5 bases). The CDR3 extends over 14 amino acids. Germline values: CDR1 SGHTA, CDR2 FQGNSA. V was shortened by 3 bases and J by 5 bases, with 11 bases between the two germline ends. The CDR3 spells CASSFFGSNNEQFF. The CDR3 DNA follows: TGTGCCAGCAGCTTTTTTGGGAGCAACAATGAGCAGTTCTTC.

The rearrangement joins TRBV5-1 to TRBJ1-1; D might be TRBD1 (6 bases). The germline V gene encodes CDR1 SGHRS and CDR2 YFSETQ. V shed 5 bases and J shed 1 base, with 18 bases lying between them. The CDR3 has 16 residues. Here the CDR3 reads CASSSQGIGGNTEAFF. The CDR3 region has the DNA TGCGCCAGCAGTTCACAGGGTATCGGAGGGAACACTGAAGCTTTCTTT.

The chain joins TRBV6-2 or TRBV6-3 to TRBJ1-3; 11 positions agree with TRBD1. The CDR3 contains 18 residues. Germline values: CDR1 MNHEY, CDR2 SVGEGT. After removal of 5 bases from V and 0 bases from J, the junction contained 9 bases not matched to a gene. CDR3 DNA: TGTGCCAGCAGTCTATATGGACAGGGGGCCTTCTCTGGAAACACCATATATTTT. Encoded protein: CASSLYGQGAFSGNTIYF.

The V call is TRBV7-6, the J call TRBJ1-4, with D possibly being TRBD1 (6 bases). Germline V gene sequence: CDR1 SGHVS, CDR2 FNYEAQ. V was clipped by 5 bases and J by 5 bases, with 21 bases between them. This CDR3 region has 17 residues. CDR3 nucleotide sequence: TGTGCCAGCAGCAAGACAGGCCGAAATTCTTTGAATGAAAAACTGTTTTTT. Amino acid sequence: CASSKTGRNSLNEKLFF.

This chain connects TRBV14 to TRBJ2-4; 7 bases are a match to TRBD2. V trimming: 1 base; J trimming: 2 bases; junction bases outside the gene matches: 2. CDR1 is SGHDN and CDR2 is FVKESK in the germline V gene. The CDR3 extends over 15 amino acids. Written as DNA, the CDR3 is TGTGCCAGCAGCCAAGCCGGGACTACCAAAAACATTCAGTACTTC. Translation gives CASSQAGTTKNIQYF. The full variable domain, in which reference TRBV14 and TRBJ2-4 provide the parts outside the CDR3, is EAGVTQFPSHSVIEKGQTVTLRCDPISGHDNLYWYRRVMGKEIKFLLHFVKESKQDESGMPNNRFLAERTGGTYSTLKVQPAELEDSGVYFCASSQAGTTKNIQYFGAGTRLSVL.

V and J are TRBV5-1 and TRBJ2-7, with D perhaps matching TRBD1 (6 bases). Germline V gene sequence: CDR1 SGHRS, CDR2 YFSETQ. Trimming took off 2 bases at V and 4 bases at J, with 16 bases between the two ends. The CDR3 is 15 amino acids. The CDR3: CASSFQGTHPYEQYF. CDR3 DNA sequence: TGCGCCAGCAGCTTCCAGGGGACCCATCCATACGAGCAGTACTTC.

This chain uses TRBV5-1 with TRBJ1-2; 11 bases are a match to TRBD1. Germline V gives CDR1 SGHRS, CDR2 YFSETQ. CDR3 length equals 13 residues. V was clipped by 4 bases and J by 8 bases; unmatched bases: 4. The CDR3: CASSPGTGGGYTF. For the CDR3, the DNA is TGCGCCAGCAGCCCCGGGACAGGGGGAGGCTACACCTTC.

The chain uses TRBV19 and TRBJ1-1, with D possibly being TRBD1 (5 bases). The CDR3 extends over 14 amino acids. Germline CDR1 LNHDA, CDR2 SQIVND (reference sequence). V lost 4 bases, J lost 5 bases, and 14 bases lay in between. The CDR3 DNA reads as TGTGCCAGTAGTAAGGGGCGGGGAGGAACTGAAGCTTTCTTT. It yields the protein CASSKGRGGTEAFF.